The 29 T cell receptor beta chains reported below all come from one sample, sequenced in a study of shared clonotypes between healthy human individuals. Naive CD8 cells were CD45RO-negative, positively selected for CCR7, excluding terminally differentiated effector memory CD45RA+ cells. Assay: immunoSEQ multiplex PCR; the TCRdb copy retains only in-frame clones and omits some. The profile shows more than 2 million clones, roughly 94% of them singletons. Sequencing used naive CD8+ T cells sorted from blood. These receptors were taken from a man aged 18-30 years in good health.

The V call is TRBV9, the J call TRBJ2-1, with D unresolved. Germline V lookup: CDR1 SGDLS, CDR2 YYNGEE. Trimming took 0 bases from V and 0 from J, leaving 13 bases between them. This CDR3 comprises 17 residues. CDR3: CASSVVSAPSSYNEQFF. In DNA form, the CDR3 reads TGTGCCAGCAGCGTAGTATCTGCTCCGAGCTCCTACAATGAGCAGTTCTTC.

In this sample, this clone turned up a few times. V gene TRBV2 combines with J gene TRBJ1-5; 8 positions match TRBD1. CDR3 length: 14 residues. Germline-derived CDR1 and CDR2 are SNHLY and FYNNEI. The ends lost 6 bases at V and 2 bases at J; junction bases unmatched: 3. The CDR3 protein is CASRGQGGNQPQHF. The CDR3 bases are TGTGCCAGCAGAGGACAGGGTGGCAATCAGCCCCAGCATTTT. Supplemented by reference TRBV2 and TRBJ1-5, the full variable domain reads EPEVTQTPSHQVTQMGQEVILRCVPISNHLYFYWYRQILGQKVEFLVSFYNNEISEKSEIFDDQFSVERPDGSNFTLKIRSTKLEDSAMYFCASRGQGGNQPQHFGDGTRLSIL.

J is TRBJ1-2 and V is TRBV27; a weak D match, TRBD1 (6 bases). CDR1 and CDR2 from the germline V gene are MNHEY and SMNVEV (reference sequence). V was trimmed by 6 bases and J by 2 bases, leaving 10 bases between them. The CDR3 length is 13 residues. The CDR3 coding sequence is TGTGCCAGCAGGAAACAGGGAAACTATGGCTACACCTTC. Amino acids: CASRKQGNYGYTF.

With regard to this clone: Other DNA sequences in this specimen translate into the identical CDR3. This chain uses TRBV11-2 with TRBJ2-5; 10 bases are a match to TRBD2. Trimming at V came to 1 base and at J to 1 base, leaving 3 bases not matched to a gene. Germline CDR1 SGHAT, CDR2 FQNNGV. The CDR3 has 16 amino acids. The CDR3 sequence is CASSLGLAGVQETQYF. CDR3 DNA: TGTGCCAGCAGCTTAGGCCTAGCGGGGGTCCAAGAGACCCAGTACTTC.

This clone was observed once. Other DNA sequences in the same sample also yield this CDR3. V and J are TRBV27 and TRBJ2-7; 12 nucleotides line up with TRBD2. The V gene end was trimmed by 4 bases and the J gene end by 4 bases; junction bases not matched to a gene: 2. CDR1 is MNHEY and CDR2 is SMNVEV in the germline V gene (reference sequence). There are 14 residues in the CDR3. In nucleotides, the CDR3 is TGTGCCAGCAGTTCCGGGACTAGCGGGTACGAGCAGTACTTC. It translates to CASSSGTSGYEQYF.

The chain carries TRBV27 and TRBJ2-2; D is undetermined. The CDR3 loop spans 13 amino acids. CDR1 is MNHEY and CDR2 is SMNVEV in the germline V gene (reference sequence). Trimming removed 5 bases from V and 3 bases from J, with 7 bases in between. CDR3 protein: CASSPGHTGELFF. In DNA, the CDR3 is TGTGCCAGCAGTCCCGGACACACCGGGGAGCTGTTTTTT.

This chain uses TRBV7-8 with TRBJ2-5; D ambiguous. V was pared by 1 base and J by 4 bases, with 16 bases between. The CDR3 totals 16 residues. The germline gives CDR1 SGHVS, CDR2 FQNEAQ. CDR3 nucleotide sequence: TGTGCCAGCAGCTTAGAACCCGGTCTCACTGTAGAGACCCAGTACTTC. Protein product: CASSLEPGLTVETQYF.

The chain combines TRBV6-5 with TRBJ2-3; D possibly uses TRBD1 or TRBD2 (5 bases each). The CDR3 length is 13 residues. Trimming shortened V by 5 bases and J by 0 bases, and 6 bases separated the two germline ends. The germline CDR1 and CDR2 sequences are MNHEY and SVGAGI. This CDR3 reads CASSGGSTDTQYF. DNA for the CDR3: TGTGCCAGCAGTGGGGGTAGCACAGATACGCAGTATTTT.

The chain combines TRBV27 with TRBJ2-6, with 9 bases aligning to TRBD1. Germline V gives CDR1 MNHEY, CDR2 SMNVEV (reference sequence). V shed 5 bases and J 0 bases; nucleotides not matched to a gene: 5. The CDR3 sequence is 17 residues long. Here the CDR3 DNA reads TGTGCCAGCAGTCACCGGGACAGGGACTCTGGGGCCAACGTCCTGACTTTC. Translated, it gives CASSHRDRDSGANVLTF.

About this clone itself: Other DNA sequences in this sample translate to the same CDR3. The genes are TRBV28 and TRBJ2-7, with D possibly matching TRBD1 (6 bases). CDR1 is MDHEN and CDR2 is SYDVKM in the germline V gene. Trimming shortened V by 6 bases and J by 4 bases, and 13 bases separated the two germline ends. This CDR3 region has 13 residues. The CDR3, as DNA: TGTGCCAGCAGCCTCACTAGGGGGTACGAGCAGTACTTC. Protein sequence: CASSLTRGYEQYF.

The rearrangement joins TRBV7-9 to TRBJ1-1; D is ambiguous. CDR3 length: 15 residues. Germline-derived CDR1 and CDR2 are SEHNR and FQNEAQ (reference sequence). Trimming removed 0 bases from V and 3 bases from J, with 11 bases in between. DNA for the CDR3: TGTGCCAGCAGCTTAGCGAACGGGAGGGACACTGAAGCTTTCTTT. It specifies CASSLANGRDTEAFF.

In this sample, this clone turned up a few times. The DNA for the CDR3 is TGTGCCAGTAGTATGGATGAATCACCCCTCCACTTT. Residues: CASSMDESPLHF. This chain joins TRBV19 and TRBJ1-6, with D unresolved. Germline CDR1 and CDR2: LNHDA and SQIVND (reference sequence). V was pared by 3 bases and J by 10 bases, with 7 bases between. The CDR3 totals 12 residues.

The gene calls are TRBV7-9 and TRBJ2-5; perhaps D is TRBD1 or TRBD2 (5 bases each). V lost 2 bases, J lost 0 bases, and 13 bases lay in between. CDR1 SEHNR and CDR2 FQNEAQ come from the germline V gene (reference sequence). The CDR3 is 16 amino acids. The CDR3 here is CASSLSWGSDQETQYF. The CDR3 coding sequence is TGTGCCAGCAGCTTATCATGGGGGTCGGACCAAGAGACCCAGTACTTC. Drawing the rest from reference TRBV7-9 and TRBJ2-5, the complete variable domain is DTGVSQNPRHKITKRGQNVTFRCDPISEHNRLYWYRQTLGQGPEFLTYFQNEAQLEKSRLLSDRFSAERPKGSFSTLEIQRTEQGDSAMYLCASSLSWGSDQETQYFGPGTRLLVL.

This sequence joins TRBV4-1 and TRBJ2-1, with D hard to call. There are 18 residues in the CDR3. V lost 1 base to trimming and J lost 0 bases, with 16 bases between them. Germline V gene data show CDR1 as MGHRA and CDR2 as YSYEKL. The CDR3 sequence: CASSQVSNGESSYNEQFF. CDR3 DNA: TGCGCCAGCAGCCAAGTTTCGAATGGGGAAAGCTCCTACAATGAGCAGTTCTTC.

The V and J genes are TRBV6-1 and TRBJ2-4, with 7 bases aligning to TRBD2. From germline, CDR1 is MNHNS and CDR2 SASEGT. CDR3 length: 15 amino acids. Unmatched junction bases numbered 3, after V lost 3 bases and J lost 1 base. Here the CDR3 reads CASSDPGGAKNIQYF. For the CDR3, the DNA is TGTGCCAGCAGTGACCCCGGGGGGGCCAAAAACATTCAGTACTTC.

This clone was seen only a few times. The genes are TRBV25-1 and TRBJ1-1; D not resolved. Trimming took off 4 bases at V and 4 bases at J, with 10 bases between the two ends. The CDR3 has 13 residues. CDR1 and CDR2 (germline): MGHDK, SYGVNS. Here the CDR3 DNA reads TGTGCCAGCAGTGCAAACCGGGTCACTGAAGCTTTCTTT. Its translation is CASSANRVTEAFF.

The chain links TRBV25-1 to TRBJ2-1; 7 bases are shared with TRBD1. The CDR3 loop spans 18 amino acids. The trim removed 6 bases at V and 5 bases at J, leaving 19 bases unmatched. Germline CDR1 and CDR2: MGHDK and SYGVNS. The CDR3 nucleotides are TGTGCCAGCAGCGGCGGACAGGTCTACTTAGGGATGGACAATGAGCAGTTCTTC. Protein: CASSGGQVYLGMDNEQFF.

The chain uses TRBV28 and TRBJ1-5; D unresolved. Germline loops: CDR1 MDHEN, CDR2 SYDVKM. V was pared by 8 bases and J by 3 bases, with 14 bases between. The CDR3 is 14 amino acids. The CDR3 protein is CASLVIGPNQPQHF. The CDR3 nucleotides are TGTGCCAGCCTGGTGATAGGGCCCAATCAGCCCCAGCATTTT.

The gene calls are TRBV7-2 and TRBJ2-1; TRBD2 matches at 7 bases. J lost 0 bases, V lost 6 bases, and 8 bases had no gene match. CDR3 size: 16 residues. The V gene's germline CDR1 is SGHTA and CDR2 FQGNSA. The CDR3 bases are TGTGCCAGCAGTAGGGGAGGGCCTAGCTCCTACAATGAGCAGTTCTTC. Its protein is CASSRGGPSSYNEQFF.

This clone was counted a single time. The chain carries TRBV10-3 and TRBJ2-1; TRBD1 agrees at 10 bases. Trimming removed 3 bases from V and 2 bases from J; junction bases left unmatched: 4. CDR3 size: 16 residues. CDR1 is ENHRY, CDR2 SYGVKD, per germline. The CDR3: CAISDPTGGPYNEQFF. The CDR3 nucleotides read TGTGCCATCAGTGATCCGACAGGGGGCCCCTACAATGAGCAGTTCTTC.

This chain connects TRBV18 to TRBJ1-3; D call uncertain. V gave up 2 bases and J gave up 4 bases, with 21 bases separating them. CDR1 and CDR2 from the germline V gene are KGHSH and LQKENI. CDR3 length: 18 residues. The CDR3 is CASSPNDPGWEAGNTIYF. CDR3 DNA sequence: TGTGCCAGCTCACCAAATGATCCTGGGTGGGAAGCAGGAAACACCATATATTTT.

The V and J genes are TRBV7-9 and TRBJ1-6; D gene unclear. The CDR3 is 12 residues long. V dropped 0 bases and J dropped 12 bases, with 6 bases sitting between them. In germline, CDR1 is SEHNR, CDR2 FQNEAQ (reference sequence). DNA for the CDR3: TGTGCCAGCAGCTTAGCTGGCGAACCCCTCCACTTT. Amino acids: CASSLAGEPLHF.

The chain carries TRBV5-1 and TRBJ2-5; either TRBD1 or TRBD2 may supply D (5 bases each). The closer fit of TRBJ2-7 to the DNA end suggests the J call may be wrong. Germline V CDR1 and CDR2: SGHRS, YFSETQ. The CDR3 runs to 16 residues. The CDR3 here is CASSLEVGRPFYEQYF. Written as DNA, the CDR3 is TGCGCCAGCAGCTTGGAGGTGGGACGCCCGTTCTACGAGCAGTACTTC.

The chain uses TRBV30 and TRBJ1-6; no definite D call. The CDR3 sequence is 13 residues long. V was shortened by 4 bases and J by 9 bases, with 13 bases between the two germline ends. Germline-derived CDR1 and CDR2 are GTSNPN and SVGIG (reference sequence). CDR3 residues: CAWKSGPGSPLHF. The DNA for the CDR3 is TGTGCCTGGAAATCCGGTCCGGGTTCACCCCTCCACTTT.

The chain has TRBV27 and TRBJ1-6; no definite D call. The CDR3 is 19 residues long. The ends were cut back, 8 bases at V and 0 bases at J, with 23 bases in the middle. Germline CDR1 is MNHEY and CDR2 is SMNVEV (reference sequence). CDR3 sequence reads: CASGIHQASKSSYNSPLHF. CDR3 in DNA: TGTGCCAGCGGAATTCATCAGGCCAGTAAAAGCTCCTATAATTCACCCCTCCACTTT.

The chain joins TRBV2 to TRBJ2-7; D not certain. Trimming left V 5 bases short and J 3 bases short, with 17 bases between. CDR1 and CDR2 from the germline V gene are SNHLY and FYNNEI. The CDR3 runs 15 residues. The CDR3 spells CASSRTRQSLYEQYF. CDR3 sequence (DNA): TGTGCCAGCAGTCGGACGCGGCAGAGTCTCTACGAGCAGTACTTC.

This clone has only one observation. This chain connects TRBV9 to TRBJ2-7; D perhaps matches TRBD2 (6 bases). V was shortened by 4 bases and J by 0 bases, with 11 bases between the two germline ends. The germline CDR1 and CDR2 sequences are SGDLS and YYNGEE. The CDR3 contains 14 residues. The CDR3 nucleotides are TGTGCCAGCAGCCCGGGACTTTTCTCCTACGAGCAGTACTTC. Translation: CASSPGLFSYEQYF.

The chain employs TRBV29-1 and TRBJ2-1; tentatively, D is TRBD2 (6 bases). Germline values: CDR1 SQVTM, CDR2 ANQGSEA. The CDR3 extends over 13 amino acids. The V and J ends lost 4 bases and 3 bases respectively, with 10 bases between them. The CDR3 DNA follows: TGCAGCGTTGTCCCCGGGAGCTACAATGAGCAGTTCTTC. Its protein is CSVVPGSYNEQFF.

The chain recombines TRBV7-9 with TRBJ2-1; 9 bases match TRBD1. The CDR3 runs to 12 residues. Trimming at V came to 2 bases and at J to 12 bases, leaving 2 bases not matched to a gene. Per germline, CDR1 SEHNR and CDR2 FQNEAQ (reference sequence). The CDR3 loop is CASSLTGGTQFF. The CDR3 nucleotides read TGTGCCAGCAGCTTAACAGGGGGCACGCAGTTCTTC.